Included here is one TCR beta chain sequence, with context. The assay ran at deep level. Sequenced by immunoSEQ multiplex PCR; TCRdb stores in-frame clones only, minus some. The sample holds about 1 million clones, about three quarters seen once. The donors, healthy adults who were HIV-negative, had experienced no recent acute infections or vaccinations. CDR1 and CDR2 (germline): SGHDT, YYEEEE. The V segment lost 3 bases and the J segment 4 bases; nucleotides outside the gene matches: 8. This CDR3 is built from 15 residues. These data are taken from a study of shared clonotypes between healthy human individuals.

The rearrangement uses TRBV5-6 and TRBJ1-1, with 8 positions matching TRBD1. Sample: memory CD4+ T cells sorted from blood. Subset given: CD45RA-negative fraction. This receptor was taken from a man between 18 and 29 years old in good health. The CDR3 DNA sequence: TGTGCCAGCAGCTGGATGGACAGGGAGGGCACTGAAGCTTTCTTT. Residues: CASSWMDREGTEAFF.